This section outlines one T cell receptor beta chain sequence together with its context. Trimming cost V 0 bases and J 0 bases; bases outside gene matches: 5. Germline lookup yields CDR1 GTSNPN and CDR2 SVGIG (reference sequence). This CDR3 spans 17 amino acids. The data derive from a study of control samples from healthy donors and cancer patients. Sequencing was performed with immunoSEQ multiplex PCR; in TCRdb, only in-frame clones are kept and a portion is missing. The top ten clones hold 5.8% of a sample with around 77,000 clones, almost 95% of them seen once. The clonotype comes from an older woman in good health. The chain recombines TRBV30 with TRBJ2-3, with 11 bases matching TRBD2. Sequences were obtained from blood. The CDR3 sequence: CAWSVRPSGRSTDTQYF. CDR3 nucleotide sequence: TGTGCCTGGAGTGTACGGCCTAGCGGGAGGAGCACAGATACGCAGTATTTT.